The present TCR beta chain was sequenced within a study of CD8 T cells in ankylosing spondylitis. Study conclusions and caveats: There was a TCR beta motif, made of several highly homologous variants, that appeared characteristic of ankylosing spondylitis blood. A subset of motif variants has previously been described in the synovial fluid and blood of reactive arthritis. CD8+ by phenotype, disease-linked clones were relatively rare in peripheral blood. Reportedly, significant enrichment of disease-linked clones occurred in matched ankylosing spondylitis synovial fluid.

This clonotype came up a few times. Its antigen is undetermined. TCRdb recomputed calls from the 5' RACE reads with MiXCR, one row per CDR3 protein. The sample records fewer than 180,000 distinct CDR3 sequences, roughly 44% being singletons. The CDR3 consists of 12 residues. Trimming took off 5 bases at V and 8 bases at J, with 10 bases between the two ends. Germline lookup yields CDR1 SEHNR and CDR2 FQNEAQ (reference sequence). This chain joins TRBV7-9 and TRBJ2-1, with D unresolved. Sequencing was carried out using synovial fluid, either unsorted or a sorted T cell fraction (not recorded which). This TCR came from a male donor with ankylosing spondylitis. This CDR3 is CASSVPLDEQFF. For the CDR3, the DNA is TGTGCCAGCAGCGTACCCCTTGATGAGCAGTTCTTC.